This T cell receptor beta chain originates from a study of Ad26.COV2.S vaccination and SARS-CoV-2 variants (dated by TCRdb to the early 2020s). Background on the whole study: Vaccine-arm donors were drawn from COV1001, a multicentre, randomized, double-blind, placebo-controlled phase I-IIa trial of Ad26.COV2.S in healthy adults. Dosing of Ad26.COV2.S was intramuscular, at either 5x10^10 or 1x10^11 viral particles, delivered as one shot or as two shots spaced 56 days apart. The TCR-sequenced set comprised about 32 samples: roughly 19 Ad26.COV2.S vaccine recipients, 5 placebo recipients and 8 SARS-CoV-2 convalescent individuals. Investigators remained blinded to trial group allocation during experiments and outcome assessment. TCRbeta repertoire sequencing served as the tool for gauging how specific and how broad the SARS-CoV-2-reactive T cell receptors were following Ad26.COV2.S vaccination. Trial participants were randomized into five groups of five, in which low-dose or high-dose Ad26.COV2.S was given once or twice, or placebo was given on both occasions.

TCRbeta CDR3 regions were sequenced with the immunoSEQ Assay. After extraction, genomic DNA underwent amplification by bias-controlled multiplex PCR, followed by high-throughput sequencing. The authors' pipeline ran thus. To quantify the absolute abundance of every unique TCRbeta CDR3 region, sequences were collapsed and filtered. T cell fraction was estimated by normalizing TCRbeta template counts to usable DNA, which was measured by amplifying reference genes present in all nucleated cells. Repertoire TCRs were annotated as SARS-CoV-2-specific by exact matching of V gene, CDR3 amino acid sequence and J gene to a known reactive TCR set. The reference SARS-CoV-2 TCR set was obtained from MIRA and was filtered for enrichment in COVID-19-positive ImmuneCODE repertoires, whereby public or cross-reactive TCRs were removed. Using the MIRA antigens, annotated TCRs were further analysed by specific ORF or by position within an ORF. Breadth was defined as the number of annotated unique rearrangements divided by the total number of unique productive rearrangements, and depth was defined as the summed frequency of the annotated unique rearrangements. Two-sided Wilcoxon rank-sum tests were applied when comparing TCR breadth between groups. TCRdb limited this immuneACCESS table to in-frame rearrangements with V and J called. A share of clones is missing; checked studies link under half to unresolved V genes, and the rest is unexplained. V, J and clone size are taken as reported in that table, and D and trimming were inferred from the DNA itself. A total of hundreds of thousands of clones appear in this sample, approximately 92% of them only once. Over 2.5% of the sample is taken by the ten largest.

Comment on this clone: Its antigen remains unidentified. No much larger clone is present one base from it, and per-base qualities are unavailable.

Counted from cysteine to phenylalanine, this CDR3 has 15 amino acids. The CDR3 DNA has 45 bases and is translated from base 1. V is pared back by 2 bases and J by 1 base, with 9 bases lying between the germline termini. From a lookup of the germline V gene, CDR1 and CDR2 are MNHNS and SASEGT. In the paper's terms, the treatment or condition label means: around 19 received Ad26.COV2.S at low or high dose, single or two shots; 5 received placebo; per-sample allocation not given. Repertoires of vaccine and placebo recipients were sequenced from samples taken on day 63 after the first injection. In Cohort 1b, about two dozen adults aged 18-55 years were enrolled at a single site in Boston, USA, between 29 July and 7 August 2020. Ad26.COV2.S was a replication-incompetent adenovirus type 26 vector that expressed a prefusion-stabilized SARS-CoV-2 spike protein derived from the original Wuhan strain. Overall study results and their limits: After vaccination, substantial breadth of spike-specific CD8+ and CD4+ T cell responses was reported. The authors noted that the TCR breadth and depth analyses may have underestimated total T cell responses. Higher spike-specific TCR breadth was observed in Ad26.COV2.S recipients than in placebo recipients (P = 0.0014). The study was not powered to compare responses between vaccine doses or regimens. Vaccine and placebo recipients had comparable non-spike TCR breadth, which fits with the vaccine containing only spike.

The sample here was peripheral blood, taken in a trial of Ad26.COV2.S vaccine versus placebo. The receptor was isolated from a person between 18 and 65 years old who received the Ad26.COV2.S COVID-19 vaccine or a placebo. Recombination joined TRBV6-1 with TRBJ1-3; the D gene remains uncertain. The CDR3 reads as follows: CASSELRRSGNTIYF. The nucleotide sequence is TGTGCCAGCAGTGAATTGCGTCGTTCTGGAAACACCATATATTTT.